This T cell receptor (beta chain) was recovered during a study of cytomegalovirus exposure and HLA in healthy donors. Points on this clone: Its antigen is unidentified.

Study findings and constraints: DRB1 had the most TCR associations and HLA-C the fewest, a later analysis found, with rates varying by HLA locus.

The PCR contained 60 Vbeta and 13 Jbeta primers. Assay: immunoSEQ multiplex PCR; the TCRdb copy retains only in-frame clones and omits some. The sample data list 70,000 or so clones. The V end was cut by 7 bases, the J end by 5 bases, with 20 bases between. The germline CDR1 and CDR2 sequences are SGHNT and YENEEA. This CDR3 contains 15 residues. This TCR derives from a boy aged 5-17 years in good health and CMV-seronegative. Sequencing used PBMCs. The chain has TRBV11-3 and TRBJ1-2; no definite D call. Written as DNA, the CDR3 is TGTGCCAGCACCACCCGGGAGGTTCGCGGATATGGCTACACCTTC. Translation: CASTTREVRGYGYTF.